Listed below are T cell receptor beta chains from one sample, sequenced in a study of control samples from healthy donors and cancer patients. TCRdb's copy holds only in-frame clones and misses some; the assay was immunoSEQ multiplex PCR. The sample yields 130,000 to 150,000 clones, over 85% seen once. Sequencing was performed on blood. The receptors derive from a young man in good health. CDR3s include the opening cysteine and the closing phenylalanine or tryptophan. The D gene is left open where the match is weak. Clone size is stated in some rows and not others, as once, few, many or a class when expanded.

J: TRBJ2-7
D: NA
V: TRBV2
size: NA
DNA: TGTGCCAGCAGTGTACAGGGCCCTTTGGGCGAGCAGTACTTC
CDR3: CASSVQGPLGEQYF

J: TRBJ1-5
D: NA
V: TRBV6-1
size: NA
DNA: TGTGCCAGCAGTGAGAGGGAAAACCAGCCCCAGCATTTT
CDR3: CASSERENQPQHF

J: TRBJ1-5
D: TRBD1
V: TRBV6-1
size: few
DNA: TGTGCCAGCAGTGAATCAGGGGGGAATCAGCCCCAGCATTTT
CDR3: CASSESGGNQPQHF

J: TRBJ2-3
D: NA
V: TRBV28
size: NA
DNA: TGTGCCAGCAGTAGCGCTAGCACAGATACGCAGTATTTT
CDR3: CASSSASTDTQYF

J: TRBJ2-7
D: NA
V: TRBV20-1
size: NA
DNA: TGCAGTGCTAGTTATGGCGAGCAGTACTTC
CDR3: CSASYGEQYF

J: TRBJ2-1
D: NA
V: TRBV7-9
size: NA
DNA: TGTGCCAGCAGCCATAGCTCCTACAATGAGCAGTTCTTC
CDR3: CASSHSSYNEQFF

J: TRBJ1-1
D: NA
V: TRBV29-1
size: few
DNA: TGCAGCGCAAGGGAGAACACTGAAGCTTTCTTT
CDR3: CSARENTEAFF

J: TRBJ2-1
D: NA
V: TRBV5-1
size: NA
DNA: TGCGCCAGCAGACCCGGCCCAGTAAGGGAGTCCCTCAACGATGAGCAGTTCTTC
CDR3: CASRPGPVRESLNDEQFF

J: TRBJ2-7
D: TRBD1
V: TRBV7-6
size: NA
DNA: TGTGCCAGCAGCACTAGACAGGGAGCGCGGTCCGAGCAGTACTTC
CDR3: CASSTRQGARSEQYF

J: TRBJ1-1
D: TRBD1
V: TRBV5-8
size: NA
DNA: TGTGCCAGCAGCCGTAACCGGGACAGGGGGATGAACACTGAAGCTTTCTTT
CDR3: CASSRNRDRGMNTEAFF

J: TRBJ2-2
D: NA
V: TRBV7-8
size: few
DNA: TGTGCCAGCAGCTTGGGGTTCACCGGGGAGCTGTTTTTT
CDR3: CASSLGFTGELFF

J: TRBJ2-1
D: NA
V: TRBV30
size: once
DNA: TGTGCCTGGAGTAGCGCCCCTTACAATGAGCAGTTCTTC
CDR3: CAWSSAPYNEQFF

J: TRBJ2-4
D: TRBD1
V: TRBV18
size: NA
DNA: TGTGCCAGCTCACCACTAAGGACAGGGGGCTTGGCCAAAAACATTCAGTACTTC
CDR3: CASSPLRTGGLAKNIQYF

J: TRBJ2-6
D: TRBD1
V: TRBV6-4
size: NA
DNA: TGTGCCAGCAGTGGGACAGGGGGCGACTCTGGGGCCAACGTCCTGACTTTC
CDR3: CASSGTGGDSGANVLTF

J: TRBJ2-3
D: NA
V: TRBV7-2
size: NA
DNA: TGTGCCAGCAGCTTTGATTGGCGCACAGATACGCAGTATTTT
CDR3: CASSFDWRTDTQYF

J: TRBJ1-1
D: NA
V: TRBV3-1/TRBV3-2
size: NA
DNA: TGTGCCAGCAGCCAAGACTTAGGTAATCAGAACACTGAAGCTTTCTTT
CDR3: CASSQDLGNQNTEAFF

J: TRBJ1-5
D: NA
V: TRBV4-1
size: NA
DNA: TGCGCCAGCAGCCAAGTACAGCTACATAGCAATCAGCCCCAGCATTTT
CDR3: CASSQVQLHSNQPQHF